This is a list of T cell receptor beta chains from one sample in a study of blood T cell repertoires in COVID-19. This table comes from immunoSEQ multiplex PCR, and its TCRdb copy is limited to in-frame clones, with some not included. The data show tens of thousands of clones, with approximately 80% seen just once and more than 10% held by the top ten. The source material was peripheral blood. These receptors were collected from a man older than 75 with acute or convalescent COVID-19. CDR3s include the opening cysteine and the closing phenylalanine or tryptophan. A D gene is named only where the DNA matches it firmly. The size entry is marked missing in some rows and otherwise reads once, few, many or a size class.

d_gene	v_gene	j_gene	abundance	CDR3nt	CDR3aa
TRBD1	TRBV5-8	TRBJ1-5	-	TGTGCCAGCACCCTCGGAACAGGGGACCAGCCCCAGCATTTT	CASTLGTGDQPQHF
-	TRBV5-6	TRBJ1-2	-	TGTGCCAGCAGCTTGTGGGAGAATGGCTACACCTTC	CASSLWENGYTF
-	TRBV7-6	TRBJ2-2	-	TGTGCCAGCAGCTTAGCGAGTCTCTGGGGAGGCACCGGGGAGCTGTTTTTT	CASSLASLWGGTGELFF
-	TRBV10-1	TRBJ2-2	-	TGCGCCAGCAGTGAATTCCGTGGGGGGTCCACCGGGGAGCTGTTTTTT	CASSEFRGGSTGELFF
TRBD1	TRBV30	TRBJ1-1	-	TGTGCCTGGAACAGGGGGCAGAAAGACACTGAAGCTTTCTTT	CAWNRGQKDTEAFF
-	TRBV25-1	TRBJ1-3	few	TGTGCCAGCAGTGAATCGGTCGGGGGCTCTGGAAACACCATATATTTT	CASSESVGGSGNTIYF
-	TRBV27	TRBJ2-2	-	TGTGCCAGCAGTTTCGGCGCGGGGCTCACCGGGGAGCTGTTTTTT	CASSFGAGLTGELFF
-	TRBV13	TRBJ2-7	-	TGTGCCAGCAGCCTCAGGGTATCCTACGAGCAGTACTTC	CASSLRVSYEQYF
TRBD2	TRBV7-3	TRBJ2-1	-	TGTGCCAGCAGCCCCGGCGGGGGTTACAATGAGCAGTTCTTC	CASSPGGGYNEQFF
TRBD2	TRBV11-2	TRBJ2-3	-	TGTGCCAGCAGCTTAGGACTAGCGGGGGGGGTAACAGATACGCAGTATTTT	CASSLGLAGGVTDTQYF
-	TRBV7-2	TRBJ1-3	-	TGTGCCAGCAGCTTACAGGGACTCTCTGGAAACACCATATATTTT	CASSLQGLSGNTIYF